This TCR beta chain was sequenced in a study of blood T cell repertoires in COVID-19 (dated by TCRdb to the early 2020s). Turning to the overall study: Collaborator samples came from the United States, Italy and Spain and covered acute and convalescent phases of COVID-19. The repertoires were released in a freely available public database meant as a resource for research on the immune response to SARS-CoV-2. HLA class I and class II types, where available, came from metadata supplied by the sample provider rather than from assay-based typing. The dataset comprised deeply sampled blood TCRbeta repertoires from subjects exposed to, actively infected with, or recovered from COVID-19. The material from the prospective study consisted of cDNA or gDNA derived from T cells, B-cell-depleted T cells, or PBMCs. Samples came from the ongoing ImmuneRACE study (first 160 participants) plus 1,254 subjects from 6 global collaborators. Sample metadata almost always included a de-identified subject ID, COVID-19 status, age in years and sex.

Per the germline V gene, MNHNS is the CDR1 and SASEGT is the CDR2. V is clipped by 0 bases and J by 0 bases, and the sequence between their germline boundaries is 6 bases long. From the cysteine up to the phenylalanine, the CDR3 has a length of 15 residues. CDR3 DNA is the only sequence kept; it has 45 bases, read in frame from the first base. Participants in the prospective study were aged roughly 18 to 90 years, lived in some 24 United States geographic areas, and enrolled through a virtual design. In the prospective study, cohorts were assigned on the basis of participant-reported clinical history obtained from a screening survey and a study questionnaire. Recovered participants in ImmuneRACE Cohort 3 were defined by two consecutive negative NP/OP PCR tests, clearance by a healthcare professional, or resolution of symptoms. In the prospective study, whole blood, serum and a nasopharyngeal or oropharyngeal swab were collected from each participant by mobile phlebotomists. Additional blood draws and questionnaires over a 2-month period could optionally be provided by prospective study participants. Blood samples from the prospective study were shipped frozen or at room temperature prior to DNA extraction.

TCRbeta CDR3 regions were amplified from genomic DNA by means of the immunoSEQ Assay, a bias-controlled multiplex PCR. The paper's data handling went like this. Within the assay, amplification of reference gene primers was used to estimate how many nucleated cells each sample contained. To quantify the absolute abundance of each unique TCRbeta CDR3 rearrangement, sequence reads were collapsed and filtered. For each sample, productive Simpson clonality was calculated as the square root of Simpson's diversity index across productive rearrangements. The immuneACCESS repertoire file appears here via TCRdb, limited to in-frame rearrangements. These files lack a portion of the clones; in checked studies, under half of the deficit traces to unresolved V genes, and the cause of the others is not known. The V and J calls and the clone size are those of that table, but D and trimming were determined from the DNA. The sample has under 300,000 clones on record, 85% to 90% of them singletons. The ten largest clones take up approximately 2.5% of the sample.

There are a few counts of this clone. The clone's antigen remains unknown. Base qualities are not provided; no much larger clone lies one nucleotide away. On the study overall, not on this receptor specifically: The quantity of clinical and demographic metadata differed by source and by participant and was supplied without curation.

The rearranged segments are TRBV6-1 and TRBJ1-3; perhaps TRBD1 is the D gene, with 5 bases matching. The TCR originated in a woman in her late teens or twenties who had recovered from COVID-19. Sequenced: PBMCs or T cells enriched from blood (not recorded which). The nucleotide sequence is TGTGCCAGCAGTGAAGCCGGGGGCTCTGGAAACACCATATATTTT. Its protein reads: CASSEAGGSGNTIYF.